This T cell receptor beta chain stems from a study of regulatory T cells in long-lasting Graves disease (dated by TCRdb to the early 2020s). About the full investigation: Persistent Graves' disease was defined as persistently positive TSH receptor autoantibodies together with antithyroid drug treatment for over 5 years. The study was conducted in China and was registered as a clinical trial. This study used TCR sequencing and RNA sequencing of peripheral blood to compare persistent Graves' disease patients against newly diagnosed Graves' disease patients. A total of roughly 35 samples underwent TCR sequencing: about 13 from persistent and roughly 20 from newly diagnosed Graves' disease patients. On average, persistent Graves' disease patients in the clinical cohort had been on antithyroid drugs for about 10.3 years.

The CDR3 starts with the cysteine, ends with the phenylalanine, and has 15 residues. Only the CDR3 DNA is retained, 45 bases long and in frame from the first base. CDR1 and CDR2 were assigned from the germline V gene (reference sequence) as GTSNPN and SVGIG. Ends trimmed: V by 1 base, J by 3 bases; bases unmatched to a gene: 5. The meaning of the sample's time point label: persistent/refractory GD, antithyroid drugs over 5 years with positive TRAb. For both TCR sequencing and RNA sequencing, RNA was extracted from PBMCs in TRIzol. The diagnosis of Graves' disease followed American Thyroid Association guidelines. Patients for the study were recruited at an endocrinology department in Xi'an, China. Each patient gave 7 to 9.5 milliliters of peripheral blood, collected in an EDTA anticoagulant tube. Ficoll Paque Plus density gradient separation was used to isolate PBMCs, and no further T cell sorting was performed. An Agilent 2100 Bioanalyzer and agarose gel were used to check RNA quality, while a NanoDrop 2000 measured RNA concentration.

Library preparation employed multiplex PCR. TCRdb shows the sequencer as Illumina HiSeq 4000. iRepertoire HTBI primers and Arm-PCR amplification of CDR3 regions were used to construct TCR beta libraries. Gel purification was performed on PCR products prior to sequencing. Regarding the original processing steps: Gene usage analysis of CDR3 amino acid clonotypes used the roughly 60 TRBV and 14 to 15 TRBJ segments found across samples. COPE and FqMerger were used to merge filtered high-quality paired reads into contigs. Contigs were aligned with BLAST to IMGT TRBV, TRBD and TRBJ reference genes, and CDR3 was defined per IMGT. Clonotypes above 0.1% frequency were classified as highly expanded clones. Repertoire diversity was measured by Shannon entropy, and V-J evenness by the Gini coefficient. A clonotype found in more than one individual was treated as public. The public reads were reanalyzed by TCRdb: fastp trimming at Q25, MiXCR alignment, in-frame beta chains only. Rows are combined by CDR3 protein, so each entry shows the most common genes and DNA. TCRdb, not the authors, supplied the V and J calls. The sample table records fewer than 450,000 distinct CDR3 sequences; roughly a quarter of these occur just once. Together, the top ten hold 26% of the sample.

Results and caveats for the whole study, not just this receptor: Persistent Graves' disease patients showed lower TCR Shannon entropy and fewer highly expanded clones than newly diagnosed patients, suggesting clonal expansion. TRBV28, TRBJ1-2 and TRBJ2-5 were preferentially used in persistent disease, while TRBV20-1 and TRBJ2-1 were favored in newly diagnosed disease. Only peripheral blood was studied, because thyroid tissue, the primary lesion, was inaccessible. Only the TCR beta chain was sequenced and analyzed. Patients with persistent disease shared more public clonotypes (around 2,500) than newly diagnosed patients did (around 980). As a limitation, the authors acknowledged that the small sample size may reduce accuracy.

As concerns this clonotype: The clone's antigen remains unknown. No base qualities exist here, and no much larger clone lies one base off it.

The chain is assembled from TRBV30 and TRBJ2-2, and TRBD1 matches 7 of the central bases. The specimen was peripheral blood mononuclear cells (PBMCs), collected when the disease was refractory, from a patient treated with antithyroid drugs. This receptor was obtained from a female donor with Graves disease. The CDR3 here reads CAWSAYDRDTGELFF. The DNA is TGTGCCTGGAGTGCCTATGACAGGGACACCGGGGAGCTGTTTTTT.